These T cell receptor beta chains were read from a single sample in a study of T cells in Graves' hyperthyroidism and ophthalmopathy. TCRdb used MiXCR to reprocess the multiplex PCR reads, holding one entry per CDR3 protein. The sample records hundreds of thousands of distinct CDR3 sequences, roughly an eighth being singletons. The sequenced material came from blood. Source of these receptors: a woman under 30 with Graves' hyperthyroidism. The CDR3 runs from the conserved cysteine through the conserved F or W. Fields, in order: J gene, V gene, CDR3 protein.

j_gene: TRBJ2-3
v_gene: TRBV7-9
CDR3aa: CASSRQGTSTDTQYF

j_gene: TRBJ1-4
v_gene: TRBV18
CDR3aa: CASSPPGGAVEKLFF

j_gene: TRBJ2-7
v_gene: TRBV28
CDR3aa: CASSSTGESEQYF

j_gene: TRBJ2-1
v_gene: TRBV5-1
CDR3aa: CASSLAVSSSYNEQFF

j_gene: TRBJ2-7
v_gene: TRBV7-9
CDR3aa: CASSPGTSGPEKPSYEQYF

j_gene: TRBJ2-7
v_gene: TRBV27
CDR3aa: CASSLAGAYEQYF

j_gene: TRBJ1-1
v_gene: TRBV28
CDR3aa: CASITNLDSMNTEAFF

j_gene: TRBJ1-5
v_gene: TRBV7-2
CDR3aa: CASSLETGGNQPQHF

j_gene: TRBJ1-4
v_gene: TRBV12-3/TRBV12-4
CDR3aa: CASSLGGAEKLFF

j_gene: TRBJ1-5
v_gene: TRBV28
CDR3aa: CASLERGHPQHF

j_gene: TRBJ2-5
v_gene: TRBV10-3
CDR3aa: CAIGQGDQETQYF

j_gene: TRBJ2-7
v_gene: TRBV6-1
CDR3aa: CASTTAPGQGAGEQYF

j_gene: TRBJ2-3
v_gene: TRBV12-3/TRBV12-4
CDR3aa: CASTAGPTRRDTQYF

j_gene: TRBJ2-1
v_gene: TRBV3-1
CDR3aa: CASSQGTGRNNEQFF

j_gene: TRBJ2-7
v_gene: TRBV4-3
CDR3aa: CASSQEEGGEQYF

j_gene: TRBJ2-1
v_gene: TRBV28
CDR3aa: CASRLQQDYGNNEQFF

j_gene: TRBJ2-7
v_gene: TRBV3-1
CDR3aa: CASSLAGPKYEQYF

j_gene: TRBJ2-2
v_gene: TRBV29-1
CDR3aa: CSVHLQVTGELFF

j_gene: TRBJ2-2
v_gene: TRBV7-2
CDR3aa: CASSLGGQGSNTGELFF

j_gene: TRBJ1-2
v_gene: TRBV27
CDR3aa: CASTSDRGYGYTF

j_gene: TRBJ2-1
v_gene: TRBV20-1
CDR3aa: CSGLGTFNEQFF

j_gene: TRBJ2-5
v_gene: TRBV11-2
CDR3aa: CASSLVGGPEETQYF

j_gene: TRBJ2-7
v_gene: TRBV12-3/TRBV12-4
CDR3aa: CASSFGRGPYEQYF

j_gene: TRBJ1-2
v_gene: TRBV7-9
CDR3aa: CASSHPGGGGYTF

j_gene: TRBJ2-1
v_gene: TRBV18
CDR3aa: CASSPRGAGLHYNEQFF

j_gene: TRBJ2-4
v_gene: TRBV20-1
CDR3aa: CSAESLARENIQYF

j_gene: TRBJ2-4
v_gene: TRBV20-1
CDR3aa: CSAGGTKNIQYF

j_gene: TRBJ1-5
v_gene: TRBV10-3
CDR3aa: CAISADRASNQPQHF

j_gene: TRBJ1-5
v_gene: TRBV2
CDR3aa: CASSAGSSNQPQHF

j_gene: TRBJ1-4
v_gene: TRBV27
CDR3aa: CASSTRPGQGSTNEKLFF

j_gene: TRBJ2-1
v_gene: TRBV5-4
CDR3aa: CASSLVPTNEQFF

j_gene: TRBJ2-1
v_gene: TRBV6-2/TRBV6-3
CDR3aa: CASRTTSYNEQFF

j_gene: TRBJ2-5
v_gene: TRBV10-3
CDR3aa: CAISSEETQYF

j_gene: TRBJ2-2
v_gene: TRBV10-3
CDR3aa: CAISERDPGAGELFF

j_gene: TRBJ1-2
v_gene: TRBV5-1
CDR3aa: CASSLEQTYGYTF

j_gene: TRBJ1-5
v_gene: TRBV6-5
CDR3aa: CASSYREGGAQHF

j_gene: TRBJ2-1
v_gene: TRBV2
CDR3aa: CASSERGGNEQFF

j_gene: TRBJ2-1
v_gene: TRBV12-3/TRBV12-4
CDR3aa: CASRLDLLGGGEQFF

j_gene: TRBJ2-1
v_gene: TRBV13
CDR3aa: CASSIGASGQVLHEQFF

j_gene: TRBJ2-1
v_gene: TRBV10-3
CDR3aa: CAISDGQGYNEQFF

j_gene: TRBJ2-3
v_gene: TRBV3-1
CDR3aa: CASSQRDRGRADTQYF

j_gene: TRBJ2-4
v_gene: TRBV13
CDR3aa: CASSSSGGFQYF

j_gene: TRBJ2-7
v_gene: TRBV6-2/TRBV6-3
CDR3aa: CASLLAGSPRYEQYF

j_gene: TRBJ1-4
v_gene: TRBV2
CDR3aa: CASSEAGARRGEKLFF

j_gene: TRBJ1-4
v_gene: TRBV7-8
CDR3aa: CASSLLGGGGSNEKLFF

j_gene: TRBJ2-1
v_gene: TRBV29-1
CDR3aa: CSWGPGRLNEQFF

j_gene: TRBJ2-2
v_gene: TRBV18
CDR3aa: CASSPPDTGELFF

j_gene: TRBJ2-2
v_gene: TRBV7-9
CDR3aa: CASSPAGGTGELFF

j_gene: TRBJ1-1
v_gene: TRBV20-1
CDR3aa: CRVREGRNTEAFF

j_gene: TRBJ2-7
v_gene: TRBV20-1
CDR3aa: CSVNSRDRVADEQYF

j_gene: TRBJ2-7
v_gene: TRBV18
CDR3aa: CASSPNRPHEQYF

j_gene: TRBJ2-7
v_gene: TRBV9
CDR3aa: CASSPPGGSIYEQYF

j_gene: TRBJ1-4
v_gene: TRBV9
CDR3aa: CASSSQTGGPNEKLFF

j_gene: TRBJ1-1
v_gene: TRBV27
CDR3aa: CASSLSTWTGRRAEAFF

j_gene: TRBJ1-2
v_gene: TRBV3-1
CDR3aa: CASSQGDSQTGYTF